These 27 T cell receptor beta chains originate from one sample sequenced in a study of blood T cells in healthy people across ages. For the second PCR, which ran for roughly 6 to 12 cycles, a sample-barcoded 5' primer and a J-beta primer mix were used. TCRdb re-called the 5' RACE reads through MiXCR, storing one row per CDR3 protein. The sample lists about 780,000 distinct CDR3 sequences; about 47% were seen once. Sequencing used blood. The receptors were sampled from a man of 80 years or more in good health.

This clonotype occurred once. The chain joins TRBV30 to TRBJ2-2; TRBD2 agrees at 10 bases. CDR1 and CDR2 (germline): GTSNPN, SVGIG (reference sequence). V gave up 5 bases and J gave up 2 bases; unmatched junction bases: 5. The length of the CDR3 is 15 residues. This CDR3 reads CAWGLAGVNTGELFF. CDR3 DNA: TGTGCCTGGGGGCTAGCGGGAGTAAACACCGGGGAGCTGTTTTTT.

The rearrangement joins TRBV6-5 to TRBJ1-2; tentatively, D is TRBD1 (5 bases). V was clipped by 5 bases and J by 2 bases, with 9 bases between them. The CDR3 loop spans 13 amino acids. Germline values: CDR1 MNHEY, CDR2 SVGAGI. The CDR3 loop reads CASSPGFNYGYTF. As DNA, the CDR3 is TGTGCCAGCAGTCCAGGGTTCAACTATGGCTACACCTTC.

The chain employs TRBV21-1 and TRBJ1-4. TRBV21-1 is termed a pseudogene. The CDR3 runs to 15 residues. The CDR3 DNA follows: TGTGCCAGCAGCAGAAGGGAGAGGACGACCTACGTACTGTTTTTT. Translated: CASSRRERTTYVLFF.

This clonotype turned up a few times. The chain employs TRBV20-1 and TRBJ2-4; the match to TRBD2 covers 7 bases. The germline V gene has CDR1 DFQATT and CDR2 SNEGSKA (reference sequence). The V and J ends lost 6 bases and 5 bases, in that order; junction bases with no gene match: 13. The CDR3 totals 15 residues. CDR3 sequence: CSALSGVRWENIQYF. The CDR3, as DNA: TGCAGTGCCTTGAGCGGGGTCAGGTGGGAAAACATTCAGTACTTC.

This chain links TRBV9 with TRBJ2-1; D is uncertain. This CDR3 is built from 15 residues. The V gene lost 0 bases and the J gene lost 13 bases, with 20 bases spanning the gap. Germline lookup yields CDR1 SGDLS and CDR2 YYNGEE. Here the CDR3 reads CASSVVVRVVSEQFF. The CDR3 DNA reads TGTGCCAGCAGCGTAGTGGTCCGGGTGGTATCTGAACAGTTCTTC.

This rearrangement joins TRBV19 to TRBJ2-5; D remains unclear. Trimming shortened V by 6 bases and J by 0 bases, and 5 bases separated the two germline ends. Germline V gene sequence: CDR1 LNHDA, CDR2 SQIVND (reference sequence). The CDR3 loop spans 12 amino acids. In DNA form, the CDR3 reads TGTGCCAGTAGGCGGAACCAAGAGACCCAGTACTTC. This translates into CASRRNQETQYF.

This clonotype has just one count. An end of the junction differs from the germline gene, which may be a read error. The J gene is TRBJ2-3, the V gene TRBV28, with TRBD1 matching 7 bases. There are 15 residues in the CDR3. Germline values: CDR1 MDHEN, CDR2 SYDVKM. This chain's CDR3 is CANSSLGTVGDTQYF. CDR3 nucleotides: TGTGCCAACAGTTCCCTCGGGACAGTCGGCGATACGCAGTATTTT.

This clonotype was observed a few times. V is TRBV20-1 and J is TRBJ2-7; 13 nucleotides line up with TRBD2. The CDR3 is 17 amino acids. V was clipped by 0 bases and J by 7 bases; unmatched bases: 12. Germline V gene lookup returns CDR1 DFQATT and CDR2 SNEGSKA (reference sequence). The CDR3 is CSAREWRLAGGREEQYF. The CDR3 DNA follows: TGCAGTGCTAGAGAATGGCGACTAGCGGGGGGACGTGAGGAGCAGTACTTC.

As for this clonotype: This clone may be a read error of a much larger clone one base away. The CDR3 is CASGLKAGAYEQYF. DNA of the CDR3: TGCGCCAGCGGCCTGAAAGCGGGAGCGTACGAGCAGTACTTC. J is TRBJ2-5 and V is TRBV5-1; 8 bases match TRBD2. The DNA end is more similar to TRBJ2-7, so the J call may be wrong. This CDR3 comprises 14 residues. The V gene's germline CDR1 is SGHRS and CDR2 YFSETQ.

This clonotype was counted ten times or more. This rearrangement joins TRBV28 to TRBJ2-1; D gene unclear. In germline, CDR1 is MDHEN, CDR2 SYDVKM. The CDR3 length is 12 residues. Between the trimmed V and J ends, which lost 4 bases and 7 bases, there was a span of 8 bases. The CDR3 coding sequence is TGTGCCAGCAGTTCAGACGGGAATGAGCAGTTCTTC. This translates into CASSSDGNEQFF.

The rearrangement joins TRBV20-1 to TRBJ2-7; TRBD1 is a possible D gene (6 bases). The CDR3 extends over 12 amino acids. Germline V lookup: CDR1 DFQATT, CDR2 SNEGSKA (reference sequence). The V end was cut by 3 bases, the J end by 5 bases, with 11 bases between. CDR3 amino acids: CSASENRDEQYF. The CDR3 region has the DNA TGCAGTGCTAGCGAAAACAGGGACGAGCAGTACTTC.

The rearrangement links TRBV12-3 or TRBV12-4 to TRBJ2-1; D is uncertain. Near its end, the DNA agrees better with TRBJ2-7, so the J call may be wrong. This CDR3 contains 15 residues. CDR3 DNA: TGTGCCAGCCTTGCGGAAATCAGCTCCTACAATGAGCAGTACTTC. The encoded protein is CASLAEISSYNEQYF.

CDR3 in amino acids: CASSRQQSTWTQYF. The CDR3 DNA sequence: TGTGCCAGCAGTCGACAGCAGAGTACGTGGACCCAGTACTTC. This chain connects TRBV12-3 or TRBV12-4 to TRBJ2-5, with D possibly TRBD1 on 5 matching bases. V gave up 5 bases and J gave up 7 bases, with 17 bases separating them. The CDR3 is 14 residues long.

Only a few counts were recorded for this clonotype. This chain connects TRBV29-1 to TRBJ2-3; the D gene is possibly TRBD2 (6 bases). From germline, CDR1 is SQVTM and CDR2 ANQGSEA. The CDR3 sequence is 15 residues long. The V gene lost 0 bases and the J gene lost 2 bases, with 12 bases spanning the gap. The CDR3 region has the DNA TGCAGCGTTGAAGATTTGGGCGGGGCCACAGATACGCAGTATTTT. Translating it yields CSVEDLGGATDTQYF.

V is TRBV5-1 and J is TRBJ2-3; D remains ambiguous. Germline CDR1 SGHRS, CDR2 YFSETQ. Trimming took 0 bases from V and 4 from J, leaving 9 bases between them. The CDR3 spans 14 residues. The CDR3 reads CASSLAGSSDTQYF. The DNA for the CDR3 is TGCGCCAGCAGCTTGGCCGGTAGTTCAGATACGCAGTATTTT. Combining the CDR3 with reference TRBV5-1 and TRBJ2-3 gives the whole variable domain KAGVTQTPRYLIKTRGQQVTLSCSPISGHRSVSWYQQTPGQGLQFLFEYFSETQRNKGNFPGRFSGRQFSNSRSEMNVSTLELGDSALYLCASSLAGSSDTQYFGPGTRLTVL.

This clonotype occurred a few times. CDR3 protein: CASSVGNRDTDTQYF. The DNA for the CDR3 is TGTGCCAGCAGCGTAGGGAATAGAGACACAGATACGCAGTATTTT. The rearrangement joins TRBV9 to TRBJ2-3; D unclear. Looked up from germline, CDR1 is SGDLS and CDR2 is YYNGEE. V was cut by 0 bases and J by 2 bases, with 10 bases left in between. CDR3 length: 15 amino acids. Full variable domain (missing parts from reference TRBV9 and TRBJ2-3): DSGVTQTPKHLITATGQRVTLRCSPRSGDLSVYWYQQSLDQGLQFLIQYYNGEERAKGNILERFSAQQFPDLHSELNLSSLELGDSALYFCASSVGNRDTDTQYFGPGTRLTVL.

About this clonotype itself: One junction end does not reproduce the germline sequence, and a read error may be involved. The chain is built from TRBV7-2 and TRBJ1-5; 7 nucleotides line up with TRBD1. The CDR3 has 13 residues. Germline V gives CDR1 SGHTA, CDR2 FQGNSA. CDR3 nucleotide sequence: TGTGCCAGCAGTTTAGGGGGCTCTCAGCCCCAGCATTTT. It codes for CASSLGGSQPQHF. The entire variable domain, with the rest obtained from reference TRBV7-2 and TRBJ1-5, is as follows: GAGVSQSPSNKVTEKGKDVELRCDPISGHTALYWYRQSLGQGLEFLIYFQGNSAPDKSGLPSDRFSAERTGGSVSTLTIQRTQQEDSAVYLCASSLGGSQPQHFGDGTRLSIL.

The V call is TRBV29-1, the J call TRBJ2-3; 7 nucleotides agree with TRBD1. The V and J ends lost 4 bases and 1 base, in that order; junction bases with no gene match: 5. The CDR3 spans 14 residues. The V gene's germline CDR1 is SQVTM and CDR2 ANQGSEA. DNA of the CDR3: TGCAGCGTTGGCTCCGGGACAGGCACAGATACGCAGTATTTT. Translation: CSVGSGTGTDTQYF.

The chain uses TRBV20-1 and TRBJ2-1, with TRBD2 as a possible D gene (5 bases). Germline lookup yields CDR1 DFQATT and CDR2 SNEGSKA (reference sequence). This CDR3 is 17 amino acids long. V lost 0 bases, J lost 9 bases, and 24 bases lay in between. DNA of the CDR3: TGCAGTGCTAGAGATCATGCCAGACGGGCTAGCAGGACTGAGCAGTTCTTC. This gives the protein CSARDHARRASRTEQFF.

CDR3 amino acids: CASSPGEFGRNEQFF. CDR3 DNA sequence: TGCGCCAGCAGTCCTGGGGAGTTCGGGCGAAATGAGCAGTTCTTC. The genes are TRBV5-1 and TRBJ2-1; maybe TRBD2 (5 bases). Germline V lookup: CDR1 SGHRS, CDR2 YFSETQ. The CDR3 extends over 15 amino acids. V was pared by 5 bases and J by 7 bases, with 19 bases between.

The chain links TRBV4-3 to TRBJ2-3, with D unclear. The V end was cut by 0 bases, the J end by 7 bases, with 8 bases between. The CDR3 runs 13 residues. The germline V gene encodes CDR1 LGHNA and CDR2 YSLEER. The CDR3, as DNA: TGCGCCAGCAGCCAAGATCAGAAAAATACGCAGTATTTT. As protein: CASSQDQKNTQYF.

The chain links TRBV9 to TRBJ2-7; 12 positions match TRBD2. Trimming removed 0 bases from V and 7 bases from J; junction bases left unmatched: 5. The CDR3 is made up of 15 amino acids. Germline CDR1 and CDR2: SGDLS and YYNGEE. The CDR3 DNA follows: TGTGCCAGCAGCGTAGGTGAACTAGCGGGAGGTGAGCAGTACTTC. This sequence encodes CASSVGELAGGEQYF.

The chain links TRBV3-1 to TRBJ1-4; D may be TRBD1 (5 bases). V shed 7 bases and J shed 3 bases, with 12 bases lying between them. CDR1 and CDR2 from the germline V gene are LGHDT and YNNKEL (reference sequence). The CDR3 is made up of 14 amino acids. CDR3 sequence (DNA): TGTGCCAGCACCAGCGGGGGGGCTAATGAAAAACTGTTTTTT. Its protein is CASTSGGANEKLFF.

This clonotype was detected a few times. This sequence joins TRBV19 and TRBJ1-5; D gene uncertain. Germline values: CDR1 LNHDA, CDR2 SQIVND (reference sequence). The CDR3 is 14 amino acids. Trimming shortened V by 5 bases and J by 2 bases, and 10 bases separated the two germline ends. The CDR3 nucleotides read TGTGCCAGTAGTCCTCGCGCGGGCAATCAGCCCCAGCATTTT. It codes for CASSPRAGNQPQHF.

The chain has TRBV7-2 and TRBJ2-1; TRBD2 agrees at 10 bases. This CDR3 spans 16 amino acids. V lost 6 bases, J lost 7 bases, and 12 bases stayed unmatched. Looked up from germline, CDR1 is SGHTA and CDR2 is FQGNSA. The CDR3 nucleotides are TGTGCCAGCAGTACGTATTTAGCGGGAGGAGGGAATGAGCAGTTCTTC. This translates into CASSTYLAGGGNEQFF. The whole variable domain, filled in from reference TRBV7-2 and TRBJ2-1, reads GAGVSQSPSNKVTEKGKDVELRCDPISGHTALYWYRQSLGQGLEFLIYFQGNSAPDKSGLPSDRFSAERTGGSVSTLTIQRTQQEDSAVYLCASSTYLAGGGNEQFFGPGTRLTVL.

There are many counts of this clonotype. The chain uses TRBV5-1 and TRBJ2-7, with 7 bases that match TRBD1. The CDR3 runs to 15 residues. Germline V gene sequence: CDR1 SGHRS, CDR2 YFSETQ. With V trimmed by 0 bases and J by 6 bases, 9 bases remained unmatched. The CDR3 region is CASSLGATGSGEQYF. As DNA, the CDR3 is TGCGCCAGCAGCTTGGGGGCGACAGGGTCGGGCGAGCAGTACTTC. The variable domain in full, completed from reference TRBV5-1 and TRBJ2-7, reads KAGVTQTPRYLIKTRGQQVTLSCSPISGHRSVSWYQQTPGQGLQFLFEYFSETQRNKGNFPGRFSGRQFSNSRSEMNVSTLELGDSALYLCASSLGATGSGEQYFGPGTRLTVT.

As to this clonotype: This may arise from a read error, as a much more abundant clone is one base away. The rearrangement joins TRBV7-2 to TRBJ2-3, with D possibly TRBD2 on 6 matching bases. CDR3 size: 15 residues. Germline assignment: CDR1 SGHTA and CDR2 FQGNSA. The CDR3, as DNA: TGTGCCAGCAGCGAGGGACTCCCGGAGACAGATACGCGGTATTTT. It is translated as CASSEGLPETDTRYF.